These 17 T cell receptor beta chains were sequenced from one sample in a study of T-cell reconstitution after alpha-beta-depleted transplantation in children. As it was prepared, the TCRbeta library received unique molecular identifiers. Each CDR3 protein gets one entry after TCRdb re-called the PCR reads with MiXCR. The sample has 250,000 to 400,000 distinct CDR3 sequences; 20% to 30% are singletons. This specimen was PBMCs, mostly from graft donor cells, taken 180 days after TCRalphabeta/CD19-depleted stem cell transplant. These receptor sequences come from a male patient between 10 and 17 years old who had a stem cell transplant for acute lymphoblastic leukemia, so the T cells may come from the graft donor.

This clonotype was picked up a small number of times. This chain uses TRBV20-1 with TRBJ1-1; D possibly corresponds to TRBD1 (6 bases). Between the trimmed V and J ends, which lost 3 bases and 0 bases, there was a span of 8 bases. The germline CDR1 and CDR2 sequences are DFQATT and SNEGSKA (reference sequence). This CDR3 has 13 residues. CDR3 region: CSARDSMNTEAFF. CDR3 sequence (DNA): TGCAGTGCTAGGGACAGTATGAACACTGAAGCTTTCTTT.

This clonotype was counted only a few times. This chain connects TRBV20-1 to TRBJ2-1, with D hard to call. This CDR3 comprises 13 residues. V was clipped by 6 bases and J by 8 bases, with 17 bases between them. CDR1 is DFQATT and CDR2 is SNEGSKA in the germline V gene (reference sequence). The CDR3 coding sequence is TGCAGTGCAGACATGGGCTACGCTTATGAGCAGTTCTTC. Amino acid sequence: CSADMGYAYEQFF.

The CDR3 protein is CASSLEGVPNYGYTF. DNA for the CDR3: TGTGCCAGCAGTCTTGAGGGGGTGCCTAACTATGGCTACACCTTC. V and J are TRBV6-1 and TRBJ1-2, with a weak D call TRBD1 (6 bases). The CDR3 is made up of 15 amino acids. CDR1 MNHNS and CDR2 SASEGT come from the germline V gene. With 5 bases removed from V and 0 bases from J, the gap between germline ends came to 13 bases.

The chain has TRBV7-9 and TRBJ2-7, with 7 bases that match TRBD1. Trimming took 5 bases from V and 5 from J; bases not matched to a gene: 9. This CDR3 contains 14 residues. CDR1 SEHNR and CDR2 FQNEAQ come from the germline V gene (reference sequence). CDR3 amino acids: CASSPTGYWDEQYF. The CDR3 DNA reads TGTGCCAGCAGCCCGACAGGGTACTGGGACGAGCAGTACTTC.

This chain connects TRBV6-1 to TRBJ1-2; D not certain. V lost 8 bases, J lost 0 bases, and 13 bases lay in between. CDR1 is MNHNS, CDR2 SASEGT, per germline. This CDR3 region has 14 residues. CDR3 in amino acids: CASSLGLANYGYTF. The DNA for the CDR3 is TGTGCCAGCTCACTTGGTTTAGCTAACTATGGCTACACCTTC.

The table lists this clonotype with a few counts. The V call is TRBV4-1, the J call TRBJ2-7; 11 bases are shared with TRBD1. V was pared by 1 base and J by 1 base, with 6 bases of the junction left unmatched. The CDR3 runs 17 residues. Per the germline V gene, CDR1 is MGHRA and CDR2 is YSYEKL. In DNA, the CDR3 is TGCGCCAGCAGCCAAGTTACCGGGACAGGGGGTTCCTACGAGCAGTACTTC. Translated: CASSQVTGTGGSYEQYF.

This clonotype was detected a few times. The V call is TRBV29-1, the J call TRBJ2-1; D not certain. The CDR3 is 16 amino acids. The germline gives CDR1 SQVTM, CDR2 ANQGSEA. Trimming took 5 bases from V and 3 from J, leaving 20 bases between them. The chain's CDR3 is CSVILPMTENYNEQFF. CDR3 DNA sequence: TGCAGCGTTATCCTACCTATGACCGAGAACTACAATGAGCAGTTCTTC.

This clonotype was seen a few times. This chain uses TRBV19 with TRBJ1-3; D is unresolved. With 7 bases removed from V and 3 bases from J, the gap between germline ends came to 13 bases. The CDR3 totals 14 residues. The germline CDR1 and CDR2 sequences are LNHDA and SQIVND (reference sequence). The CDR3 region has the DNA TGTGCCAGTACCCGAGTTACCTTTGGAAACACCATATATTTT. The encoded protein is CASTRVTFGNTIYF.

V and J are TRBV2 and TRBJ2-2; a weak D match, TRBD1 (5 bases). The CDR3 is 14 residues long. CDR1 is SNHLY, CDR2 FYNNEI, per germline. The germline V and J ends were trimmed by 7 bases and 0 bases, with 9 bases remaining between them. This CDR3 is CASTRVSNTGELFF. In nucleotides, the CDR3 is TGTGCCAGCACCAGGGTCTCGAACACCGGGGAGCTGTTTTTT. Full variable domain (rest looked up from reference TRBV2 and TRBJ2-2): EPEVTQTPSHQVTQMGQEVILRCVPISNHLYFYWYRQILGQKVEFLVSFYNNEISEKSEIFDDQFSVERPDGSNFTLKIRSTKLEDSAMYFCASTRVSNTGELFFGEGSRLTVL.

The sample holds a few counts of this clonotype. The junction shows a germline mismatch at one end, possibly a read error. The J gene is TRBJ2-7, the V gene TRBV20-1, with no clear D. This CDR3 spans 10 amino acids. Germline V gene lookup returns CDR1 DFQATT and CDR2 SNEGSKA (reference sequence). CDR3 in DNA: TGCAGTGGTAGACCCTACGAGCAGTACTTC. Its translation: CSGRPYEQYF.

The table lists this clonotype with a few counts. The genes are TRBV5-1 and TRBJ2-1; 9 nucleotides align to TRBD2. CDR1 is SGHRS and CDR2 is YFSETQ in the germline V gene. CDR3 length equals 15 residues. After removal of 2 bases from V and 5 bases from J, the junction contained 5 bases not matched to a gene. The CDR3 is CASSLLAGGDNEQFF. In DNA form, the CDR3 reads TGCGCCAGCAGCTTACTAGCGGGCGGTGACAATGAGCAGTTCTTC.

The chain links TRBV5-5 to TRBJ2-7; 12 nucleotides agree with TRBD1. This CDR3 has 14 amino acids. Unmatched junction bases numbered 3, after V lost 3 bases and J lost 5 bases. The germline V gene encodes CDR1 SGHKS and CDR2 YYEKEE (reference sequence). As DNA, the CDR3 is TGTGCCAGCAGCTGGGGACAGGGGGCCCACGAGCAGTACTTC. The encoded protein is CASSWGQGAHEQYF.

The V and J genes are TRBV5-1 and TRBJ1-5; no reliable D call. V lost 0 bases to trimming and J lost 1 base, with 5 bases between them. The CDR3 consists of 14 residues. Germline V lookup: CDR1 SGHRS, CDR2 YFSETQ. CDR3: CASSLDPSNQPQHF. Written as DNA, the CDR3 is TGCGCCAGCAGCTTGGATCCCAGCAATCAGCCCCAGCATTTT. Using reference TRBV5-1 and TRBJ1-5 for the parts outside the CDR3, the full variable domain is KAGVTQTPRYLIKTRGQQVTLSCSPISGHRSVSWYQQTPGQGLQFLFEYFSETQRNKGNFPGRFSGRQFSNSRSEMNVSTLELGDSALYLCASSLDPSNQPQHFGDGTRLSIL.

The gene calls are TRBV7-6 and TRBJ2-3; D remains unclear. Trimming shortened V by 4 bases and J by 2 bases, and 16 bases separated the two germline ends. Germline CDR1 SGHVS, CDR2 FNYEAQ. This CDR3 is 16 amino acids long. CDR3 residues: CASSSSAFDPTDTQYF. CDR3 nucleotides: TGTGCCAGCAGCTCAAGTGCGTTCGACCCCACAGATACGCAGTATTTT.

The chain has TRBV5-1 and TRBJ2-2; possibly TRBD2 for D (5 bases). Germline V gives CDR1 SGHRS, CDR2 YFSETQ. V gave up 0 bases and J gave up 6 bases, with 9 bases separating them. CDR3 length equals 14 residues. CDR3 residues: CASSLDGGAGELFF. In DNA, the CDR3 is TGCGCCAGCAGCTTGGACGGAGGCGCCGGGGAGCTGTTTTTT.

The rearrangement joins TRBV29-1 to TRBJ2-3; 9 nucleotides line up with TRBD2. Germline V gene sequence: CDR1 SQVTM, CDR2 ANQGSEA. Germline trimming cut 0 bases from V and 6 bases from J; bases unmatched to any gene: 7. The CDR3 totals 15 residues. CDR3 sequence (DNA): TGCAGCGTTGAAGATCGGCGGGAGGGCCCTGATACGCAGTATTTT. Its translation: CSVEDRREGPDTQYF.

This clonotype appeared a few times. A much larger clonotype is one base distant, so this may be a read error. The rearrangement joins TRBV5-1 to TRBJ2-5; no clear D. Germline V gene sequence: CDR1 SGHRS, CDR2 YFSETQ. Trimming cost V 2 bases and J 1 base, with 3 bases left between them. CDR3 length: 12 residues. The CDR3 region has the DNA TGCGCCAGCAGCTTCTCCCAAGAGACCCAGTACTTC. It encodes CASSFSQETQYF. The whole variable domain, remainder taken from reference TRBV5-1 and TRBJ2-5, is KAGVTQTPRYLIKTRGQQVTLSCSPISGHRSVSWYQQTPGQGLQFLFEYFSETQRNKGNFPGRFSGRQFSNSRSEMNVSTLELGDSALYLCASSFSQETQYFGPGTRLLVL.